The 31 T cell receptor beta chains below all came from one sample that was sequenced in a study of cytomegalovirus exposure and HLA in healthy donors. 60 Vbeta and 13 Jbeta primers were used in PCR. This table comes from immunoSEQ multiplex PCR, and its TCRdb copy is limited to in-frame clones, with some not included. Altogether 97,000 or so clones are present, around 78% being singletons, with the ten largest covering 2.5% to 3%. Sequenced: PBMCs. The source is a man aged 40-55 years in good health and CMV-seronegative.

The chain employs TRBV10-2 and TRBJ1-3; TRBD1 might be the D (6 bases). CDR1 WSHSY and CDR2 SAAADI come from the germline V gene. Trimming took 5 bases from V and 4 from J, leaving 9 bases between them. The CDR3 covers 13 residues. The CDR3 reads CASSKGTGNTIYF. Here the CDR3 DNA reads TGCGCCAGCAGTAAGGGGACAGGAAACACCATATATTTT.

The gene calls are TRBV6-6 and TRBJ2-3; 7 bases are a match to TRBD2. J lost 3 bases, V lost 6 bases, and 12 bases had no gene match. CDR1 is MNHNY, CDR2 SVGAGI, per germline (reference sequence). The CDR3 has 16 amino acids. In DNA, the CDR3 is TGTGCCAGCAGCCATACCGCGGGGGAGGTGACAGATACGCAGTATTTT. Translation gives CASSHTAGEVTDTQYF.

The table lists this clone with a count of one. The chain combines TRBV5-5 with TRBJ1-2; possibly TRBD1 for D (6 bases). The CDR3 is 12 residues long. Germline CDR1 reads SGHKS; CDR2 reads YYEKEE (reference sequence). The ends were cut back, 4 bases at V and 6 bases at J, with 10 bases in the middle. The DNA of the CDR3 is TGTGCCAGCAGCCCGCGACAGGATGGCTACACCTTC. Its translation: CASSPRQDGYTF.

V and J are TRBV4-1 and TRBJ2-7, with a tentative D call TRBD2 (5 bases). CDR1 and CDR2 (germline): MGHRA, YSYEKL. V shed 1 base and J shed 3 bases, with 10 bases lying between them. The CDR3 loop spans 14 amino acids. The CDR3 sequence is CASSQGARDYEQYF. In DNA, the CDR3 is TGCGCCAGCAGCCAAGGGGCACGGGACTACGAGCAGTACTTC.

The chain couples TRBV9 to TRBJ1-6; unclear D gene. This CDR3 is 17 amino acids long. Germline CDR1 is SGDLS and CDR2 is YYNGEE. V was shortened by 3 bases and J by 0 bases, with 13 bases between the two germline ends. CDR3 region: CASSAHGDSSYNSPLHF. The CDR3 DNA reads TGTGCCAGCAGCGCTCACGGGGATAGCTCCTATAATTCACCCCTCCACTTT.

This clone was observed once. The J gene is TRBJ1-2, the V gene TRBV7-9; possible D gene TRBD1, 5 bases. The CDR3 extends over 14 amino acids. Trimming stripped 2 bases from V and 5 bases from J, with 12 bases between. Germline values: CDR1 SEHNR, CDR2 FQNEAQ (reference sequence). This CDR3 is CASSLMQGGYGYTF. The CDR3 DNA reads TGTGCCAGCAGCTTAATGCAGGGAGGATATGGCTACACCTTC.

The CDR3 nucleotides are TGTGCCAGCACCCCCCGTGCGGGTAACAATGAGCAGTTCTTC. Translating it yields CASTPRAGNNEQFF. The V gene is TRBV6-5, the J gene TRBJ2-1; a weak D match, TRBD2 (5 bases). The CDR3 loop spans 14 amino acids. V dropped 7 bases and J dropped 5 bases, with 15 bases sitting between them. Germline CDR1 and CDR2: MNHEY and SVGAGI.

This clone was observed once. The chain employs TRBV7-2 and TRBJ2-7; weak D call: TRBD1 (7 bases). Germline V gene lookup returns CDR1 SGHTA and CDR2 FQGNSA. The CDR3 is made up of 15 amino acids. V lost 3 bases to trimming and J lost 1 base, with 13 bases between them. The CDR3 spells CASSFSGGPSYEQYF. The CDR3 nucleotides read TGTGCCAGCAGCTTCTCAGGGGGGCCGTCCTACGAGCAGTACTTC.

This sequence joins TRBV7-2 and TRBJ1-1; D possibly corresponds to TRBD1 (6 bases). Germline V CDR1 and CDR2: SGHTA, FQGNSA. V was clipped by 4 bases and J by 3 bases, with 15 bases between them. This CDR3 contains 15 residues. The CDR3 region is CASSSVQGLDTEAFF. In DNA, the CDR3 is TGTGCCAGCAGCTCAGTACAGGGTTTGGACACTGAAGCTTTCTTT.

CDR3 sequence (DNA): TGTGCCAGCAGCGTAGCTCCCCGACAGGGACACTCCTACAATGAGCAGTTCTTC. Amino acid sequence: CASSVAPRQGHSYNEQFF. The chain carries TRBV9 and TRBJ2-1, with TRBD1 matching over 7 bases. Germline V gene lookup returns CDR1 SGDLS and CDR2 YYNGEE. This CDR3 is 18 amino acids long. V trimming: 0 bases; J trimming: 0 bases; junction bases outside the gene matches: 9.

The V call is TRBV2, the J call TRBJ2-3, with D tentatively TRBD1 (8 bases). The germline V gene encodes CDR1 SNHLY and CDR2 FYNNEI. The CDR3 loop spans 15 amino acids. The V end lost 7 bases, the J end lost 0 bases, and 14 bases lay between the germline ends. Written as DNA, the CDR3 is TGTGCCAGCATCACAGGGGGGGCGAGCACAGATACGCAGTATTTT. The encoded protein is CASITGGASTDTQYF. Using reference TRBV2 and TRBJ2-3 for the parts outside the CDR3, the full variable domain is EPEVTQTPSHQVTQMGQEVILRCVPISNHLYFYWYRQILGQKVEFLVSFYNNEISEKSEIFDDQFSVERPDGSNFTLKIRSTKLEDSAMYFCASITGGASTDTQYFGPGTRLTVL.

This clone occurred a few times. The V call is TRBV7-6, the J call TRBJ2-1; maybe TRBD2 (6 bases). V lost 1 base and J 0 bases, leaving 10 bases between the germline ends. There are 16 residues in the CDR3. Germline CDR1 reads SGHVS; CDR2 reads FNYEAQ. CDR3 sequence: CASSLGPGVSYNEQFF. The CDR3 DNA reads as TGTGCCAGCAGCTTAGGACCGGGGGTCTCCTACAATGAGCAGTTCTTC. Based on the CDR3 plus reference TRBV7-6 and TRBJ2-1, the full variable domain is GAGVSQSPRYKVTKRGQDVALRCDPISGHVSLYWYRQALGQGPEFLTYFNYEAQQDKSGLPNDRFSAERPEGSISTLTIQRTEQRDSAMYRCASSLGPGVSYNEQFFGPGTRLTVL.

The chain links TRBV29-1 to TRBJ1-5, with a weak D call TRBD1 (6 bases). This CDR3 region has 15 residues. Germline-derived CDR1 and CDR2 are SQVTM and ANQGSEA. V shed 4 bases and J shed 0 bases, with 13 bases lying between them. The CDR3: CSVGFVQGSNQPQHF. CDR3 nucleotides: TGCAGCGTTGGGTTTGTACAGGGTAGCAATCAGCCCCAGCATTTT. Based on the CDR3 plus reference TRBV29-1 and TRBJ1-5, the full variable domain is SAVISQKPSRDICQRGTSLTIQCQVDSQVTMMFWYRQQPGQSLTLIATANQGSEATYESGFVIDKFPISRPNLTFSTLTVSNMSPEDSSIYLCSVGFVQGSNQPQHFGDGTRLSIL.

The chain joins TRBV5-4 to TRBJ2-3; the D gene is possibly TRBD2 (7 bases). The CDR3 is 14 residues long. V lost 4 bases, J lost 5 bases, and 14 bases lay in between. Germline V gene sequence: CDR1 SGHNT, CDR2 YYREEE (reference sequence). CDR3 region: CASSTLGGEDTQYF. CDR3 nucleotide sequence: TGTGCCAGCAGCACCCTAGGGGGGGAAGATACGCAGTATTTT.

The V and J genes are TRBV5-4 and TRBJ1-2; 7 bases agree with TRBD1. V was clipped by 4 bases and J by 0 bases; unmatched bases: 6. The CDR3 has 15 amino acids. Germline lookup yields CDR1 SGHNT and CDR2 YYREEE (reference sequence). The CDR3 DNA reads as TGTGCCAGCAGCCTGACAGGGTTGGCTAACTATGGCTACACCTTC. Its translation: CASSLTGLANYGYTF.

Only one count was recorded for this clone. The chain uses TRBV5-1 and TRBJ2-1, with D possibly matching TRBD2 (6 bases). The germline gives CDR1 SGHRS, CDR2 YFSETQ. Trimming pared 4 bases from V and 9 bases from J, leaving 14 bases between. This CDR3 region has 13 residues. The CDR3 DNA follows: TGCGCCAGCAGCGTCCAGCCGGAGGGTGAGCAGTTCTTC. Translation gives CASSVQPEGEQFF.

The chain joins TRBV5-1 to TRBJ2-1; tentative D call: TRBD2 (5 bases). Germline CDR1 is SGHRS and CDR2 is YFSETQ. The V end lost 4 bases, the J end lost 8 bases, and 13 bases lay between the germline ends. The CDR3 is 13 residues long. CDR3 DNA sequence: TGCGCCAGCAGCCTTATTACGAGGGATGAGCAGTTCTTC. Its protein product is CASSLITRDEQFF.

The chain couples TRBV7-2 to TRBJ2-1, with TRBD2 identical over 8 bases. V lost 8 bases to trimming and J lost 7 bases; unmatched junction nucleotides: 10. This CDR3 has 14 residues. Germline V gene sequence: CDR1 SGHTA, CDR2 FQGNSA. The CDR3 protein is CASHSRGGPNEQFF. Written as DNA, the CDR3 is TGTGCCAGCCACTCCCGGGGGGGGCCTAATGAGCAGTTCTTC. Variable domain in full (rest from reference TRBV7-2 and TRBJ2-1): GAGVSQSPSNKVTEKGKDVELRCDPISGHTALYWYRQSLGQGLEFLIYFQGNSAPDKSGLPSDRFSAERTGGSVSTLTIQRTQQEDSAVYLCASHSRGGPNEQFFGPGTRLTVL.

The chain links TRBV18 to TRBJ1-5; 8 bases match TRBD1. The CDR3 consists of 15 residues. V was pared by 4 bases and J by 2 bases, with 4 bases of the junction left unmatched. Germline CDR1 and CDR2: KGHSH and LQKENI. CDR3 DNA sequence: TGTGCCAGCTCACTGGACAGGGTCGGCAATCAGCCCCAGCATTTT. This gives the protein CASSLDRVGNQPQHF.

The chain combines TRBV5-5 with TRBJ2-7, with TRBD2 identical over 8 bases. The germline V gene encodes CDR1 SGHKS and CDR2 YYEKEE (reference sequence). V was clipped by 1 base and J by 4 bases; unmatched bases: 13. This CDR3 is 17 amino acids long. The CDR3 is CASSLWKGTSGDYEQYF. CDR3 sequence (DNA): TGTGCCAGCAGCTTGTGGAAGGGAACTAGCGGAGATTACGAGCAGTACTTC.

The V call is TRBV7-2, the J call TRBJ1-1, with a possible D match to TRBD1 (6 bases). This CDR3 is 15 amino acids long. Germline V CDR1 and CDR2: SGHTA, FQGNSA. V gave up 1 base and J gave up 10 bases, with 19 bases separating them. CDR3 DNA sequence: TGTGCCAGCAGCTTAGATCTGAGAGGGATAGGGGGAGCTTTCTTT. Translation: CASSLDLRGIGGAFF.

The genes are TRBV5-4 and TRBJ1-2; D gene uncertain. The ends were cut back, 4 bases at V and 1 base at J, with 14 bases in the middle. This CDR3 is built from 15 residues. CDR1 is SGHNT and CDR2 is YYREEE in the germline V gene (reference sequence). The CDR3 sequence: CASSGEDGINYGYTF. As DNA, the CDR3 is TGTGCCAGCAGCGGGGAGGACGGGATTAACTATGGCTACACCTTC. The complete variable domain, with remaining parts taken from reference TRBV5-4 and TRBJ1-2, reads ETGVTQSPTHLIKTRGQQVTLRCSSQSGHNTVSWYQQALGQGPQFIFQYYREEENGRGNFPPRFSGLQFPNYSSELNVNALELDDSALYLCASSGEDGINYGYTFGSGTRLTVV.

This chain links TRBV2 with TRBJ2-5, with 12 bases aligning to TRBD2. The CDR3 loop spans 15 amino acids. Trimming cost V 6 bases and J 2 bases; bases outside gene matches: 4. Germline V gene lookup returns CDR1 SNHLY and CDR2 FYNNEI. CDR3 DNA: TGTGCCAGCAGCCAGACTAGCGGGGGTCAAGAGACCCAGTACTTC. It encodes CASSQTSGGQETQYF.

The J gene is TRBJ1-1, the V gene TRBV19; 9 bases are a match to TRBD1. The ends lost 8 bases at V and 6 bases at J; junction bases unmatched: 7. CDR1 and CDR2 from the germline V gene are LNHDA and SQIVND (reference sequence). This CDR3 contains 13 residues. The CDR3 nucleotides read TGTGCCAGTGGGGACAGGGTGGCCCCTGAAGCTTTCTTT. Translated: CASGDRVAPEAFF.

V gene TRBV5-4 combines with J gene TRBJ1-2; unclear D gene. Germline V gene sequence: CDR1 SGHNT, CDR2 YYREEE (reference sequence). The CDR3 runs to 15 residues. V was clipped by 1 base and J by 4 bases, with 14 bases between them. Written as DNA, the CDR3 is TGTGCCAGCAGCTTGACAGTCACCTTGGGCTATGGCTACACCTTC. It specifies CASSLTVTLGYGYTF.

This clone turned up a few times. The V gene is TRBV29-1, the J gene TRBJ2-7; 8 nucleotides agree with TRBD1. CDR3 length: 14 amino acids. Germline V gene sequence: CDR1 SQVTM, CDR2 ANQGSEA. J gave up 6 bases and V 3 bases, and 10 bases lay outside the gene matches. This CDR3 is CSVEERQGASEQYF. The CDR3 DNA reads TGCAGCGTTGAGGAACGGCAGGGGGCAAGCGAGCAGTACTTC.

CDR3 bases: TGTGCCAGCAGCTTTGGGAGGGAAAACGAGCAGTACTTC. Translating gives CASSFGRENEQYF. The chain joins TRBV11-3 to TRBJ2-7, with TRBD2 identical over 7 bases. The CDR3 totals 13 residues. V shed 3 bases and J 5 bases; nucleotides not matched to a gene: 4. Per germline, CDR1 SGHNT and CDR2 YENEEA.

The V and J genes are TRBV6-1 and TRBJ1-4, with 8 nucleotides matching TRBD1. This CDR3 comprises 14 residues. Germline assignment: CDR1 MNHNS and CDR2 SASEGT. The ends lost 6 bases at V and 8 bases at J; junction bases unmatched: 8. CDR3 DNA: TGTGCCAGCAGGCTGACAGGGGCGGGGGAAAAACTGTTTTTT. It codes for CASRLTGAGEKLFF.

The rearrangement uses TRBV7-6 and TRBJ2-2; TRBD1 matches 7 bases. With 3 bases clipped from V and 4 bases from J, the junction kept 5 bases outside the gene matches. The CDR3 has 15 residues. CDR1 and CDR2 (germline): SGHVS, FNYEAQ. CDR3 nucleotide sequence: TGTGCCAGCAGCTTTACAAACAGGGGCACCGGGGAGCTGTTTTTT. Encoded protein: CASSFTNRGTGELFF.

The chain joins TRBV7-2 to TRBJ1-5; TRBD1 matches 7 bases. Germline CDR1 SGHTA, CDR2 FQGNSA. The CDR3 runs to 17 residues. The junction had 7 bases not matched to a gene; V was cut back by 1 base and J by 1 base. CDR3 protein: CASSLVLRGQSNQPQHF. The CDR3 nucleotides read TGTGCCAGCAGCTTAGTTCTTAGGGGACAGAGCAATCAGCCCCAGCATTTT.

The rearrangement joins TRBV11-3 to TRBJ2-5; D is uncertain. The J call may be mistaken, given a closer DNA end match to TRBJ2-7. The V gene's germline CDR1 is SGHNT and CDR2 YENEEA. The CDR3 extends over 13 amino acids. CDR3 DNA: TGTGCCAGCAGCCCGGGTTCGGGTTACGAGCAGTACTTC. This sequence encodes CASSPGSGYEQYF.